The 20 T cell receptor beta chains reported below all come from one sample, sequenced in a study of OX40 agonist ivuxolimab in advanced cancers. Sequencing was performed with immunoSEQ multiplex PCR; in TCRdb, only in-frame clones are kept and a portion is missing. The sample has tens of thousands of clones, roughly 85% seen once. The sequencing here drew on CD4+ or CD8+ T cells sorted from blood, taken in a trial of the OX40 agonist ivuxolimab. These TCRs come from an adult with an advanced solid tumor such as melanoma, head and neck, liver or kidney cancer.

The J gene is TRBJ2-2, the V gene TRBV15; D possibly corresponds to TRBD1 (6 bases). Germline values: CDR1 LNHNV, CDR2 YYDKDF (reference sequence). The CDR3 loop spans 16 amino acids. Trimming cost V 3 bases and J 1 base, with 12 bases left between them. The CDR3 DNA reads as TGTGCCACCAGCAGCCGAAAGACAGGGAACACCGGGGAGCTGTTTTTT. The encoded protein is CATSSRKTGNTGELFF.

The chain employs TRBV7-6 and TRBJ2-4; TRBD1 might be the D (6 bases). V was trimmed by 2 bases and J by 9 bases, leaving 20 bases between them. Germline V gene lookup returns CDR1 SGHVS and CDR2 FNYEAQ. The CDR3 is 16 amino acids. The CDR3 DNA reads TGTGCCAGCAGCTTAAGCCAGGGGCGAAAAGGGAGCATTCAGTACTTC. As protein: CASSLSQGRKGSIQYF.

This chain joins TRBV7-9 and TRBJ1-2; TRBD1 might be the D (5 bases). Trimming cost V 5 bases and J 4 bases, with 14 bases left between them. The CDR3 is 14 amino acids. Germline V lookup: CDR1 SEHNR, CDR2 FQNEAQ (reference sequence). The CDR3 loop reads CASSPPGGGYGYTF. The CDR3, as DNA: TGTGCCAGCAGCCCCCCGGGCGGGGGCTATGGCTACACCTTC.

The chain carries TRBV5-5 and TRBJ1-3, with D tentatively TRBD1 (5 bases). V was shortened by 2 bases and J by 1 base, with 10 bases between the two germline ends. The CDR3 extends over 15 amino acids. In germline, CDR1 is SGHKS, CDR2 YYEKEE (reference sequence). CDR3 sequence reads: CASSFAGTSGNTIYF. The CDR3 coding sequence is TGTGCCAGCAGCTTCGCCGGGACTTCTGGAAACACCATATATTTT.

The chain carries TRBV28 and TRBJ2-3; D remains unclear. The V end was cut by 5 bases, the J end by 15 bases, with 15 bases between. CDR1 and CDR2 (germline): MDHEN, SYDVKM. This CDR3 comprises 11 residues. The CDR3 sequence: CASSLPPHLYF. The CDR3 DNA reads as TGTGCCAGCAGTCTCCCACCACACCTTTATTTT.

The chain uses TRBV7-2 and TRBJ2-5, with 11 positions matching TRBD2. Losses at the gene ends were 1 base for V and 2 bases for J; bases not matched to a gene: 3. This CDR3 spans 16 amino acids. From germline, CDR1 is SGHTA and CDR2 FQGNSA. The CDR3 DNA reads TGTGCCAGCAGCTTAGGGCTAGCGGGGGGACAAGAGACCCAGTACTTC. This gives the protein CASSLGLAGGQETQYF.

The rearrangement joins TRBV7-9 to TRBJ1-4; the D is unclear. Per the germline V gene, CDR1 is SEHNR and CDR2 is FQNEAQ (reference sequence). The CDR3 is made up of 13 amino acids. V lost 8 bases and J lost 5, with 12 bases in between. Here the CDR3 reads CASEGGPNEKLFF. The CDR3 DNA follows: TGTGCCAGCGAGGGAGGGCCAAATGAAAAACTGTTTTTT.

As DNA, the CDR3 is TGTGCCAGCAGTAGCGGACAGGGCGTGGGTGAAAAACTGTTTTTT. It encodes CASSSGQGVGEKLFF. V usage is TRBV28 and J usage is TRBJ1-4; TRBD1 agrees at 8 bases. Unmatched junction bases numbered 9, after V lost 5 bases and J lost 7 bases. The CDR3 extends over 15 amino acids. CDR1 is MDHEN and CDR2 is SYDVKM in the germline V gene. Together with reference TRBV28 and TRBJ1-4, the CDR3 gives the full variable domain: DVKVTQSSRYLVKRTGEKVFLECVQDMDHENMFWYRQDPGLGLRLIYFSYDVKMKEKGDIPEGYSVSREKKERFSLILESASTNQTSMYLCASSSGQGVGEKLFFGSGTQLSVL.

The chain links TRBV18 to TRBJ1-1, with D unresolved. Trimming cost V 3 bases and J 2 bases, with 7 bases left between them. CDR3 length: 13 amino acids. Per the germline V gene, CDR1 is KGHSH and CDR2 is LQKENI. CDR3: CASSPADNTEAFF. The CDR3 DNA follows: TGTGCCAGCTCACCGGCGGACAACACTGAAGCTTTCTTT.

The V gene is TRBV5-3, the J gene TRBJ2-3, with a possible D match to TRBD2 (5 bases). TRBV5-3 is flagged as an ORF with uncertain function. This CDR3 comprises 15 residues. V dropped 0 bases and J dropped 2 bases, with 10 bases sitting between them. In DNA, the CDR3 is TGTGCCAGAAGCTTGGCTAGCAGAAACACAGATACGCAGTATTTT. This translates into CARSLASRNTDTQYF.

This clone was observed a few times. CDR3 loop: CASNPLATGELFF. CDR3 nucleotides: TGTGCCAGCAACCCCCTAGCGACCGGGGAGCTGTTTTTT. J is TRBJ2-2 and V is TRBV28; D is perhaps TRBD2 (6 bases). The CDR3 is 13 residues long. Deletions cut 7 bases from V and 5 bases from J, with 11 bases between. In germline, CDR1 is MDHEN, CDR2 SYDVKM.

V is TRBV4-1 and J is TRBJ1-4; 7 bases are a match to TRBD1. The CDR3 runs 15 residues. The trim removed 5 bases at V and 8 bases at J, leaving 11 bases unmatched. Germline CDR1 and CDR2: MGHRA and YSYEKL. CDR3: CASSSMTGLYEKLFF. The CDR3 DNA sequence: TGCGCCAGCAGCTCCATGACAGGGTTGTACGAAAAACTGTTTTTT.

This chain connects TRBV5-6 to TRBJ1-1; 8 nucleotides align to TRBD1. Unmatched junction bases numbered 9, after V lost 0 bases and J lost 8 bases. This CDR3 has 15 residues. Germline assignment: CDR1 SGHDT and CDR2 YYEEEE. DNA for the CDR3: TGTGCCAGCAGCTTGGCCGGGGGACAGGCCTTCGAAGCTTTCTTT. Translation: CASSLAGGQAFEAFF.

This chain joins TRBV6-8 and TRBJ2-5; weak D call: TRBD2 (6 bases). The V end lost 10 bases, the J end lost 3 bases, and 15 bases lay between the germline ends. This CDR3 is 13 amino acids long. Germline CDR1 and CDR2: MNHGY and SAAAGT. This CDR3 reads CATRSSEEETQYF. CDR3 coding DNA: TGTGCCACCCGGTCTAGCGAGGAAGAGACCCAGTACTTC.

The chain links TRBV5-1 to TRBJ2-5; D possibly corresponds to TRBD2 (5 bases). The V gene's germline CDR1 is SGHRS and CDR2 YFSETQ. V was shortened by 2 bases and J by 3 bases, with 11 bases between the two germline ends. This CDR3 is built from 14 residues. The CDR3 here is CASSFERGKETQYF. DNA for the CDR3: TGCGCCAGCAGCTTTGAAAGAGGGAAAGAGACCCAGTACTTC.

The chain employs TRBV7-2 and TRBJ2-6, with D possibly being TRBD2 (6 bases). Trimming stripped 4 bases from V and 0 bases from J, with 13 bases between. CDR3 length: 17 amino acids. Germline lookup yields CDR1 SGHTA and CDR2 FQGNSA. CDR3 residues: CASSWGLMDSGANVLTF. The CDR3 region has the DNA TGTGCCAGCAGCTGGGGACTGATGGACTCTGGGGCCAACGTCCTGACTTTC.

The V and J genes are TRBV7-3 and TRBJ2-3; D might be TRBD2 (6 bases). V shed 3 bases and J shed 1 base, with 8 bases lying between them. The CDR3 sequence is 14 residues long. Germline-derived CDR1 and CDR2 are SGHTA and FQGTGA. The CDR3, as DNA: TGTGCCAGCAGCTTCTCTAGCGGCACAGATACGCAGTATTTT. This codes for CASSFSSGTDTQYF.

This chain links TRBV2 with TRBJ1-4, with TRBD1 matching 9 bases. CDR1 SNHLY and CDR2 FYNNEI come from the germline V gene. The junction had 3 bases not matched to a gene; V was cut back by 8 bases and J by 5 bases. The CDR3 runs to 13 residues. CDR3 nucleotides: TGTGCCAGCGACGGGACAGGGAATGAAAAACTGTTTTTT. Translation gives CASDGTGNEKLFF. Full variable domain (missing parts from reference TRBV2 and TRBJ1-4): EPEVTQTPSHQVTQMGQEVILRCVPISNHLYFYWYRQILGQKVEFLVSFYNNEISEKSEIFDDQFSVERPDGSNFTLKIRSTKLEDSAMYFCASDGTGNEKLFFGSGTQLSVL.

J is TRBJ2-7 and V is TRBV21-1; the table assigns TRBD1, which was not confirmed against the DNA. TRBV21-1 corresponds to a pseudogene. The CDR3 has 14 residues. The CDR3 coding sequence is TGTGCCAACCCCGGACAGGAGAGCTCCTACGAGCAGTACTTC. Amino acid sequence: CANPGQESSYEQYF.

J is TRBJ1-5 and V is TRBV19; maybe TRBD1 (6 bases). This CDR3 comprises 15 residues. V shed 3 bases and J shed 7 bases, with 16 bases lying between them. Per germline, CDR1 LNHDA and CDR2 SQIVND (reference sequence). The chain's CDR3 is CASSMSGTTRQPQHF. In DNA form, the CDR3 reads TGTGCCAGTAGTATGTCCGGGACAACTCGGCAGCCCCAGCATTTT.